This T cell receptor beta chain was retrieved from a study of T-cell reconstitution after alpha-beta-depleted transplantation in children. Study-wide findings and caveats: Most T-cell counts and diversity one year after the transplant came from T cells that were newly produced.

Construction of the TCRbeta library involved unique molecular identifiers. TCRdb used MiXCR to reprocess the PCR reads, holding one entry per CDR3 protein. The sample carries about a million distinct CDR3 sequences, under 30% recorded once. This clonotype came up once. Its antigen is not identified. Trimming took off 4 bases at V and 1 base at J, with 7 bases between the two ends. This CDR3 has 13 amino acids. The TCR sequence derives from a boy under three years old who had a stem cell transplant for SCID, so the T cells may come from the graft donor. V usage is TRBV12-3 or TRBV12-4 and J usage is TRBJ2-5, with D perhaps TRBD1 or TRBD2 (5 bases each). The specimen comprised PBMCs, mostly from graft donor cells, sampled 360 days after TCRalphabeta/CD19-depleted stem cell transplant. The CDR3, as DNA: TGTGCCAGCAGTTGGGGGATCCAAGAGACCCAGTACTTC. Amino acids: CASSWGIQETQYF.